Described below is a single T cell receptor (beta chain) sequence and its context. Its antigen remains unknown. This sample stems from a study of Ad26.COV2.S vaccination and SARS-CoV-2 variants. Treatment denoted: 19 received Ad26.COV2.S at low or high dose, single or two shots; roughly five received placebo; per-sample allocation not given. Specimens were obtained on day 63 following the first vaccine or placebo injection. This person who donated was an adult of 18-55 years in Boston. The CDR3 has 13 residues. With 4 bases removed from V and 5 bases from J, the gap between germline ends came to 11 bases. Germline V CDR1 and CDR2: SGHTA, FQGNSA. Only in-frame clones appear in the TCRdb table, and some are missing; sequencing was by immunoSEQ multiplex PCR. Here the sample spans about 440,000 clones, less than 95% being singletons. General study results and limits: Spike-specific TCR breadth was greater in vaccine than placebo recipients.

Material: peripheral blood, obtained in a trial of Ad26.COV2.S vaccine versus placebo. The clonotype comes from a person aged 18 to 59 who received the Ad26.COV2.S COVID-19 vaccine or a placebo. The rearrangement uses TRBV7-2 and TRBJ2-5; D ambiguous. CDR3 protein: CASSSGSWETQYF. The CDR3 DNA follows: TGTGCCAGCAGCTCCGGATCATGGGAGACCCAGTACTTC. The full variable domain, completed using reference TRBV7-2 and TRBJ2-5, is GAGVSQSPSNKVTEKGKDVELRCDPISGHTALYWYRQSLGQGLEFLIYFQGNSAPDKSGLPSDRFSAERTGGSVSTLTIQRTQQEDSAVYLCASSSGSWETQYFGPGTRLLVL.